The 32 T cell receptor beta chains in this list originate from one sample, sequenced in a study of CD4 T cells in relation to SARS-CoV-2 and coronaviruses. Which antigens these TCRs recognize remains unknown. Measured with immunoSEQ multiplex PCR; TCRdb has only the in-frame clones, and not every one. The table has approximately 43,000 clones, over 70% seen once. The sequenced material came from naive CD4+ T cells from PBMCs, cultured in vitro. Noted subset: naive CD4+ T cells isolated by negative enrichment. The receptors were sampled from an adult with COVID-19.

The V gene is TRBV7-2, the J gene TRBJ2-1; TRBD2 matches 7 bases. The CDR3 spans 14 residues. CDR1 and CDR2 from the germline V gene are SGHTA and FQGNSA. Trimming at V came to 5 bases and at J to 5 bases, leaving 6 bases not matched to a gene. The CDR3 reads CASSMGGTDNEQFF. DNA of the CDR3: TGTGCCAGCAGCATGGGGGGGACCGACAATGAGCAGTTCTTC.

The gene calls are TRBV27 and TRBJ2-2; D is uncertain. Trimming removed 10 bases from V and 1 base from J, with 7 bases in between. Germline V gene lookup returns CDR1 MNHEY and CDR2 SMNVEV (reference sequence). This CDR3 is 12 amino acids long. The CDR3 protein is CAKRGNTGELFF. As DNA, the CDR3 is TGTGCCAAACGCGGGAACACCGGGGAGCTGTTTTTT.

This chain links TRBV13 with TRBJ2-4; a weak D match, TRBD2 (5 bases). The CDR3 has 17 amino acids. The germline V gene encodes CDR1 PRHDT and CDR2 FYEKMQ (reference sequence). Trimming left V 5 bases short and J 0 bases short, with 17 bases between. CDR3 residues: CASSQRAGPRAKNIQYF. The CDR3 nucleotides read TGTGCCAGCAGCCAGAGGGCCGGCCCGCGAGCCAAAAACATTCAGTACTTC.

The CDR3 loop reads CASSLQGLAGPTNTGELFF. The DNA of the CDR3 is TGTGCCAGCAGTCTCCAGGGACTAGCGGGGCCAACGAACACCGGGGAGCTGTTTTTT. The chain carries TRBV27 and TRBJ2-2; 13 bases agree with TRBD2. J gave up 0 bases and V 5 bases, and 9 bases lay outside the gene matches. Per the germline V gene, CDR1 is MNHEY and CDR2 is SMNVEV (reference sequence). The CDR3 loop spans 19 amino acids.

The genes are TRBV30 and TRBJ2-6; D possibly corresponds to TRBD1 (5 bases). The CDR3 contains 15 residues. V was pared by 2 bases and J by 0 bases, with 8 bases between. Germline values: CDR1 GTSNPN, CDR2 SVGIG (reference sequence). The CDR3 DNA follows: TGTGCCTGGAGTACAGGAACCTCTGGGGCCAACGTCCTGACTTTC. Its protein product is CAWSTGTSGANVLTF.

The chain has TRBV7-6 and TRBJ2-1, with 11 bases identical to TRBD2. V lost 3 bases, J lost 6 bases, and 10 bases stayed unmatched. Germline V lookup: CDR1 SGHVS, CDR2 FNYEAQ. The CDR3 covers 17 residues. The CDR3 loop is CASSLSRRLAGRNEQFF. CDR3 nucleotide sequence: TGTGCCAGCAGCTTGTCGCGAAGACTAGCGGGGCGCAATGAGCAGTTCTTC.

The chain combines TRBV7-8 with TRBJ2-7, with TRBD1 as a possible D gene (6 bases). CDR1 and CDR2 from the germline V gene are SGHVS and FQNEAQ. This CDR3 spans 14 amino acids. Trimming took off 5 bases at V and 2 bases at J, with 13 bases between the two ends. The CDR3 is CASSTRDTAYEQYF. The CDR3 DNA is TGTGCCAGCAGCACGAGGGACACGGCCTACGAGCAGTACTTC.

The chain's CDR3 is CASSQGGLYEQYF. CDR3 nucleotides: TGTGCCAGCAGCCAAGGGGGGTTGTACGAGCAGTACTTC. The chain employs TRBV3-1 (or the pseudogene TRBV3-2) and TRBJ2-7; TRBD1 or TRBD2 may be the D gene (5 bases each). The CDR3 extends over 13 amino acids. V was cut by 1 base and J by 4 bases, with 8 bases left in between. Germline-derived CDR1 and CDR2 are LGHDT and YNNKEL (reference sequence).

V gene TRBV20-1 combines with J gene TRBJ2-1, with a possible D match to TRBD2 (6 bases). V lost 3 bases and J lost 10, with 25 bases in between. The CDR3 runs to 16 residues. Germline V lookup: CDR1 DFQATT, CDR2 SNEGSKA (reference sequence). CDR3 protein: CSASWFWRDRPTEQFF. The CDR3 region has the DNA TGCAGTGCTAGTTGGTTCTGGCGGGATCGCCCCACGGAGCAGTTCTTC.

This sequence joins TRBV10-3 and TRBJ2-5, with a tentative D call TRBD1 (5 bases). From germline, CDR1 is ENHRY and CDR2 SYGVKD. V shed 2 bases and J shed 2 bases, with 12 bases lying between them. There are 15 residues in the CDR3. CDR3 nucleotide sequence: TGTGCCATCAGTGAGGGACAAGAACTACAAGAGACCCAGTACTTC. Encoded protein: CAISEGQELQETQYF.

In its sample, this clone was seen once. The chain joins TRBV11-2 to TRBJ2-5, with unresolved D. Trimming cost V 3 bases and J 1 base, with 0 bases left between them. Germline V gene data show CDR1 as SGHAT and CDR2 as FQNNGV. The CDR3 contains 11 residues. The CDR3 region has the DNA TGTGCCAGCAGCTTCCAAGAGACCCAGTACTTC. Translated, it gives CASSFQETQYF.

V and J are TRBV24-1 and TRBJ2-2; either TRBD1 or TRBD2 may supply D (6 bases each). There are 15 residues in the CDR3. Germline V gives CDR1 KGHDR, CDR2 SFDVKD. Trimming cost V 6 bases and J 5 bases, with 15 bases left between them. The CDR3 coding sequence is TGTGCCACCAGTCCGGGGGCGCGTGGTACCGGGGAGCTGTTTTTT. This sequence encodes CATSPGARGTGELFF.

CDR3 nucleotides: TGTGCCAGCAGTGACTCGACCAGTCACGGGGAGCTGTTTTTT. The encoded protein is CASSDSTSHGELFF. The chain carries TRBV6-4 and TRBJ2-2; D is unresolved. CDR1 and CDR2 (germline): MRHNA, SNTAGT. CDR3 size: 14 residues. V was shortened by 0 bases and J by 7 bases, with 9 bases between the two germline ends.

This chain uses TRBV28 with TRBJ2-7; D possibly corresponds to TRBD1 (8 bases). Germline CDR1 reads MDHEN; CDR2 reads SYDVKM. The CDR3 extends over 13 amino acids. Trimming stripped 6 bases from V and 7 bases from J, with 16 bases between. The CDR3 sequence: CASRLTGEGEQYF. The DNA of the CDR3 is TGTGCCAGCAGGTTGACAGGGGAGGGGGAGCAGTACTTC.

The chain recombines TRBV2 with TRBJ2-7, with D possibly called TRBD1 or TRBD2 (5 bases each). Germline V gene lookup returns CDR1 SNHLY and CDR2 FYNNEI. There are 15 residues in the CDR3. Trimming removed 4 bases from V and 0 bases from J, with 13 bases in between. This CDR3 is CASSVSGLSSYEQYF. The CDR3, as DNA: TGTGCCAGCAGTGTATCGGGGCTCAGCTCCTACGAGCAGTACTTC.

This CDR3 is CASSPLGPGSLSNEQFF. CDR3 sequence (DNA): TGTGCCAGCAGCCCGCTTGGCCCAGGGTCTTTATCTAATGAGCAGTTCTTC. The V gene is TRBV11-2, the J gene TRBJ2-1; a possible D gene is TRBD1 (5 bases). With 5 bases removed from V and 7 bases from J, the gap between germline ends came to 24 bases. Germline assignment: CDR1 SGHAT and CDR2 FQNNGV. The CDR3 covers 17 residues.

This clone has more than one count but fewer than ten. The chain recombines TRBV2 with TRBJ1-5; D call uncertain. V dropped 2 bases and J dropped 6 bases, with 11 bases sitting between them. CDR1 and CDR2 (germline): SNHLY, FYNNEI. The CDR3 totals 14 residues. The chain's CDR3 is CASSEWVGLQPQHF. The DNA of the CDR3 is TGTGCCAGCAGTGAATGGGTAGGGCTTCAGCCCCAGCATTTT.

This chain joins TRBV28 and TRBJ2-1, with 7 bases fitting TRBD2. This CDR3 spans 15 amino acids. J was trimmed by 7 bases and V by 5 bases; bases with no gene match: 11. Germline V gene sequence: CDR1 MDHEN, CDR2 SYDVKM. In DNA form, the CDR3 reads TGTGCCAGCAGTCCGCCGACGGGAGGCCAAAATGAGCAGTTCTTC. Protein: CASSPPTGGQNEQFF.

This sequence joins TRBV28 and TRBJ1-4; D not resolved. Germline V lookup: CDR1 MDHEN, CDR2 SYDVKM. The CDR3 contains 15 residues. Trimming pared 5 bases from V and 2 bases from J, leaving 12 bases between. The CDR3: CASSAGGSTNEKLFF. Here the CDR3 DNA reads TGTGCCAGCAGTGCGGGAGGGTCGACTAATGAAAAACTGTTTTTT.

V is TRBV6-2 or TRBV6-3 and J is TRBJ2-1; TRBD2 matches at 13 bases. There are 18 residues in the CDR3. With V trimmed by 2 bases and J by 7 bases, 11 bases remained unmatched. CDR1 and CDR2 (germline): MNHEY, SVGEGT. The CDR3 here is CASSYSAGTSGTKNEQFF. CDR3 sequence (DNA): TGTGCCAGCAGTTACAGTGCCGGGACTAGCGGGACGAAAAATGAGCAGTTCTTC.

The gene calls are TRBV6-2 or TRBV6-3 and TRBJ1-3; D call uncertain. CDR1 MNHEY and CDR2 SVGEGT come from the germline V gene. The V end lost 5 bases, the J end lost 0 bases, and 5 bases lay between the germline ends. The CDR3 spans 13 residues. This CDR3 is CASSRDSGNTIYF. Written as DNA, the CDR3 is TGTGCCAGCAGTCGGGACTCTGGAAACACCATATATTTT.

This chain connects TRBV2 to TRBJ1-2; unclear D gene. The germline gives CDR1 SNHLY, CDR2 FYNNEI. The ends were cut back, 10 bases at V and 0 bases at J, with 18 bases in the middle. The CDR3 sequence is 15 residues long. The CDR3 region is CATLEREKANYGYTF. The CDR3 DNA reads TGTGCCACCTTAGAAAGGGAAAAAGCTAACTATGGCTACACCTTC.

This rearrangement joins TRBV4-3 to TRBJ2-1; 10 bases are a match to TRBD2. Germline loops: CDR1 LGHNA, CDR2 YSLEER. The V segment lost 0 bases and the J segment 8 bases; nucleotides outside the gene matches: 4. The length of the CDR3 is 15 residues. The CDR3 reads CASSQDWLAGDEQFF. As DNA, the CDR3 is TGCGCCAGCAGCCAAGATTGGCTAGCGGGAGATGAGCAGTTCTTC.

This clone was detected only once. The gene calls are TRBV24-1 and TRBJ2-1; tentatively, D is TRBD2 (6 bases). This CDR3 has 16 residues. CDR1 is KGHDR and CDR2 is SFDVKD in the germline V gene. Trimming removed 0 bases from V and 2 bases from J, with 10 bases in between. CDR3 residues: CATSDLASATYNEQFF. CDR3 nucleotide sequence: TGTGCCACCAGTGATTTGGCTAGCGCGACCTACAATGAGCAGTTCTTC.

This clone appeared once. The V call is TRBV5-6, the J call TRBJ2-1, with a tentative D call TRBD2 (6 bases). Trimming cost V 4 bases and J 4 bases, with 15 bases left between them. This CDR3 is built from 15 residues. Germline V gene data show CDR1 as SGHDT and CDR2 as YYEEEE. The CDR3 sequence: CASSRGVSSYNEQFF. DNA for the CDR3: TGTGCCAGCAGCCGCGGGGTCTCCTCTTACAATGAGCAGTTCTTC.

The V and J genes are TRBV11-2 and TRBJ2-2; D remains unclear. CDR3 length equals 10 residues. Germline CDR1 and CDR2: SGHAT and FQNNGV. DNA for the CDR3: TGTGCTTGGGTGGCCGGGGAGCTGTTTTTT. Translated, it gives CAWVAGELFF.

The J gene is TRBJ1-1, the V gene TRBV7-8, with D maybe TRBD1 (5 bases). The CDR3 totals 15 residues. Germline CDR1 is SGHVS and CDR2 is FQNEAQ. With 1 base removed from V and 4 bases from J, the gap between germline ends came to 13 bases. In nucleotides, the CDR3 is TGTGCCAGCAGCTTAGGTCAAGCGGGGGGCACTGAAGCTTTCTTT. Its protein is CASSLGQAGGTEAFF.

V is TRBV9 and J is TRBJ2-3; D is perhaps TRBD1 or TRBD2 (6 bases each). CDR1 is SGDLS and CDR2 is YYNGEE in the germline V gene. V was clipped by 0 bases and J by 6 bases, with 11 bases between them. This CDR3 is 14 amino acids long. CDR3 nucleotide sequence: TGTGCCAGCAGCGTAGTAGGGGGGTCGGATACGCAGTATTTT. It translates to CASSVVGGSDTQYF.

The chain combines TRBV2 with TRBJ2-7, with 11 bases that match TRBD1. The germline V gene has CDR1 SNHLY and CDR2 FYNNEI. The V gene end was trimmed by 7 bases and the J gene end by 6 bases; junction bases not matched to a gene: 8. CDR3 length: 14 residues. CDR3 in DNA: TGTGCCAGCACCCGGACAGGGGGCGCGGGCGAGCAGTACTTC. As protein: CASTRTGGAGEQYF.

The V and J genes are TRBV29-1 and TRBJ1-2, with 7 bases lining up with TRBD1. With 4 bases clipped from V and 2 bases from J, the junction kept 7 bases outside the gene matches. This CDR3 has 14 residues. Per germline, CDR1 SQVTM and CDR2 ANQGSEA. The CDR3 nucleotides are TGCAGCGTTGCCCTGACAGGGCGGAACTATGGCTACACCTTC. Its translation is CSVALTGRNYGYTF.

The chain recombines TRBV29-1 with TRBJ2-3; 9 bases are shared with TRBD1. The CDR3 covers 14 residues. Trimming cost V 6 bases and J 4 bases; bases outside gene matches: 8. From germline, CDR1 is SQVTM and CDR2 ANQGSEA. The CDR3 DNA is TGCAGCGTCCCCGGGACAGGGATGTCAGATACGCAGTATTTT. It encodes CSVPGTGMSDTQYF.

This clone was seen a single time. The chain is built from TRBV18 and TRBJ1-2; 8 bases match TRBD1. Germline V gene lookup returns CDR1 KGHSH and CDR2 LQKENI. V lost 3 bases to trimming and J lost 6 bases; unmatched junction nucleotides: 3. The CDR3 loop spans 13 amino acids. CDR3 DNA sequence: TGTGCCAGCTCACCGCAGGGGGCGGATGGCTACACCTTC. Its protein product is CASSPQGADGYTF.